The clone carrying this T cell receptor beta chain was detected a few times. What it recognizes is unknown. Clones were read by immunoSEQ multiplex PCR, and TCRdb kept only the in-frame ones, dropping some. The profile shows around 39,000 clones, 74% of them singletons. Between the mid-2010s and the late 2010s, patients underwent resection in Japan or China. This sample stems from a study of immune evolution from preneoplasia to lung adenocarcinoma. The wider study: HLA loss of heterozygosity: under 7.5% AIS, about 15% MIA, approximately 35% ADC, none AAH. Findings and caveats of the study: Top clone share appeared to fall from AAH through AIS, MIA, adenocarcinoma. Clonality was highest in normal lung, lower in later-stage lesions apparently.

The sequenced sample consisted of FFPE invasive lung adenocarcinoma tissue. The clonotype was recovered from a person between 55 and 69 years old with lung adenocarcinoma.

DNA of the CDR3: TGTGCCAGCAGCCCCCAAGGACCAGATACGCAGTATTTT. Translated: CASSPQGPDTQYF. V and J are TRBV5-6 and TRBJ2-3, with D unclear. The V gene's germline CDR1 is SGHDT and CDR2 YYEEEE. The germline V and J ends were trimmed by 4 bases and 4 bases, with 10 bases remaining between them. This CDR3 contains 13 residues.